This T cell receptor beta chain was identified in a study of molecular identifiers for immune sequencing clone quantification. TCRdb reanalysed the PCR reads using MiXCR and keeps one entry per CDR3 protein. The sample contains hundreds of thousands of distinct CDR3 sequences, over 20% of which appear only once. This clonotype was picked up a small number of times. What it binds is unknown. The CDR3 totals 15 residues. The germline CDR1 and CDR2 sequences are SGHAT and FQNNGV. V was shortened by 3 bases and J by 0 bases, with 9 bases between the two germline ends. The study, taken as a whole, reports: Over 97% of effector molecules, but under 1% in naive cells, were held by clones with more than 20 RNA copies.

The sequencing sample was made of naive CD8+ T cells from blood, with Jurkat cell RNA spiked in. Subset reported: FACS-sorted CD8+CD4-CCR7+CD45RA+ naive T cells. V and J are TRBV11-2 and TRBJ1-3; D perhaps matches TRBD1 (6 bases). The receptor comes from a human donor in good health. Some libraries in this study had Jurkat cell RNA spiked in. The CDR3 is CASSLGTSSGNTIYF. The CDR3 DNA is TGTGCCAGCAGCTTGGGGACAAGCTCTGGAAACACCATATATTTT.